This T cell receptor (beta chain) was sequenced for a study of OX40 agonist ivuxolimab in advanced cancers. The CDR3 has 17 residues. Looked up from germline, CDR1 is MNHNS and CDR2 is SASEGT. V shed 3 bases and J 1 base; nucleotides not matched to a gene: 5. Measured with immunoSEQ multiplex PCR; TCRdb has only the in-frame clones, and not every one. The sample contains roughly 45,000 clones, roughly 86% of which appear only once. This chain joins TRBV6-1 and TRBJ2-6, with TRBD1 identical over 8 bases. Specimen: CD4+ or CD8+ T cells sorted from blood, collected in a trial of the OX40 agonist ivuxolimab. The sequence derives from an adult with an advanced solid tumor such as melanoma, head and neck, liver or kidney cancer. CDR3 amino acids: CASSEGDRLSGANVLTF. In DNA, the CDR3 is TGTGCCAGCAGTGAGGGGGACAGGCTGTCTGGGGCCAACGTCCTGACTTTC.